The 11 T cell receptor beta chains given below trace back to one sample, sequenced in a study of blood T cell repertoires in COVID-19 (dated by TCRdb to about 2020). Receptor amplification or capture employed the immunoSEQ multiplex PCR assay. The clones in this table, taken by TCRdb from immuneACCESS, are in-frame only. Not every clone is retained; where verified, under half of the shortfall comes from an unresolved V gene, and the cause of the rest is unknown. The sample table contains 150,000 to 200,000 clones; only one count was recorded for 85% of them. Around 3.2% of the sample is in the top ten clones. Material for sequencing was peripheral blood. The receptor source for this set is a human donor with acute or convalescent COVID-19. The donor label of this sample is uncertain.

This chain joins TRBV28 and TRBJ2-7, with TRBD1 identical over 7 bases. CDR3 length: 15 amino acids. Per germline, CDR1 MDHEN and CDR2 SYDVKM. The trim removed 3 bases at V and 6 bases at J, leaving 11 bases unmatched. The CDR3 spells CASSLATRSGGEQYF. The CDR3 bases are TGTGCCAGCAGTTTGGCGACACGCTCAGGGGGCGAGCAGTACTTC.

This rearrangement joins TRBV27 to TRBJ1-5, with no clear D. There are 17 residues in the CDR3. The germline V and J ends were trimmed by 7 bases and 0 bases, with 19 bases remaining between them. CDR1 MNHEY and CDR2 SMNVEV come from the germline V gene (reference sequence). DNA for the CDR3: TGTGCCAGCACTCCTTTGGCGGGGATGTTTAGCAATCAGCCCCAGCATTTT. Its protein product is CASTPLAGMFSNQPQHF.

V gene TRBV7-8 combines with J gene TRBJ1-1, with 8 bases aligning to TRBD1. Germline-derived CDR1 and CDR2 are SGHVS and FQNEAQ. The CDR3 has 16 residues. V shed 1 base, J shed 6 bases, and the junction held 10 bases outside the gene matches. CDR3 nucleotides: TGTGCCAGCAGCTTAGAGGTCCAGGGGGCGCGGGCTGAAGCTTTCTTT. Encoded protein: CASSLEVQGARAEAFF.

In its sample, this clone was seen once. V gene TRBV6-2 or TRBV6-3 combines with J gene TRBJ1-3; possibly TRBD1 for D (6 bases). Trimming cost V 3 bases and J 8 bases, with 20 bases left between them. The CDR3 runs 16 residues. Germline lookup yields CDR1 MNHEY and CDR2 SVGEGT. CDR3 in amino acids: CASSYSGTIRFDTIYF. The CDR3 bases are TGTGCCAGCAGTTATTCCGGGACAATTCGGTTTGACACCATATATTTT.

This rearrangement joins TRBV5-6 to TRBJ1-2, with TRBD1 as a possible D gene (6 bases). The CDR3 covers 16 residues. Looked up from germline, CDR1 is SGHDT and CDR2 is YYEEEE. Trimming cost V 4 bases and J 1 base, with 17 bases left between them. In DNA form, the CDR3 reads TGTGCCAGCAGCGACATTAACAGGGAGCTTAACTATGGCTACACCTTC. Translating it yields CASSDINRELNYGYTF.

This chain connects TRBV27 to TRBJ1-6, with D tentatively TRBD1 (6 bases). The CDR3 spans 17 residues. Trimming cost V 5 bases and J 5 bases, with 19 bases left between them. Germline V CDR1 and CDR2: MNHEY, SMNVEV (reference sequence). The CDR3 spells CASSLMKTRGHNSPLHF. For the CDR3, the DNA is TGTGCCAGCAGTCTCATGAAGACCAGGGGCCATAATTCACCCCTCCACTTT.

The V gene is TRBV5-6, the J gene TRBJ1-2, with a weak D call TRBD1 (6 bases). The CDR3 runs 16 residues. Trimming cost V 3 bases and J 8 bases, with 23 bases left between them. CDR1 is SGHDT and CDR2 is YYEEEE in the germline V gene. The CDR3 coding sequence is TGTGCCAGCAGCTCCCGAAAAGGACAGACCAGCAGAGGCTACACCTTC. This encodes CASSSRKGQTSRGYTF.

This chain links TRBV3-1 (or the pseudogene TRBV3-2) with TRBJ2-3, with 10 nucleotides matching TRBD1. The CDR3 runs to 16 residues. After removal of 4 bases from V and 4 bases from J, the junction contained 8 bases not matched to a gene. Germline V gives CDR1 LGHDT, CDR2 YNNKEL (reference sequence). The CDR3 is CASSLYGTGVPDTQYF. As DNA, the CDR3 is TGTGCCAGCAGCCTCTACGGGACAGGGGTCCCAGATACGCAGTATTTT.

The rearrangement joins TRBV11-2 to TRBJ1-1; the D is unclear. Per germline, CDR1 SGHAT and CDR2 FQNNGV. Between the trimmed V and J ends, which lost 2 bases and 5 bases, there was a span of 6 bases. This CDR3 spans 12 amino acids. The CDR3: CASSLIRTEAFF. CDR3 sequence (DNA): TGTGCCAGCAGCTTAATCAGAACTGAAGCTTTCTTT.

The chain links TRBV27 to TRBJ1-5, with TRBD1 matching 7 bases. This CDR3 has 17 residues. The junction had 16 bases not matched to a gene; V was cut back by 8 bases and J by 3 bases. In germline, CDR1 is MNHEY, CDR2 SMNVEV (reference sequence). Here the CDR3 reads CASHSSARGSFNQPQHF. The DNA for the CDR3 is TGTGCCAGCCATTCATCCGCCAGGGGGAGTTTCAATCAGCCCCAGCATTTT.

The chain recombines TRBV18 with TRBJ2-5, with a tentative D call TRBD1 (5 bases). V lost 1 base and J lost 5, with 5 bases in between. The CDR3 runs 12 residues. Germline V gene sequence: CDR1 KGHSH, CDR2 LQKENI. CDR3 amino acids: CASSPQGETQYF. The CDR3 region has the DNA TGTGCCAGCTCACCACAGGGGGAGACCCAGTACTTC. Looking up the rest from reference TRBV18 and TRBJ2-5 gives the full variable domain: NAGVMQNPRHLVRRRGQEARLRCSPMKGHSHVYWYRQLPEEGLKFMVYLQKENIIDESGMPKERFSAEFPKEGPSILRIQQVVRGDSAAYFCASSPQGETQYFGPGTRLLVL.